The 2 T cell receptor beta chains given below trace back to one sample, sequenced in a study of control samples from healthy donors and cancer patients. TCRdb's copy holds only in-frame clones and misses some; the assay was immunoSEQ multiplex PCR. The profile shows roughly 81,000 clones, approximately 80% of them singletons. The sample was PBMCs. Every receptor here comes from a man between 60 and 75 years old with head and neck cancer.

The genes are TRBV10-3 and TRBJ2-5, with a possible D match to TRBD2 (5 bases). V was pared by 7 bases and J by 4 bases, with 13 bases between. Germline-derived CDR1 and CDR2 are ENHRY and SYGVKD. The length of the CDR3 is 13 residues. The CDR3 DNA reads TGTGCCATCACCTCGGTAGAGGGAGAGACCCAGTACTTC. This translates into CAITSVEGETQYF.

Written as DNA, the CDR3 is TGTGCCAGCAGTCCCCTCTTCCAGCCCATAATGAACACTGAAGCTTTCTTT. It is translated as CASSPLFQPIMNTEAFF. The rearrangement uses TRBV27 and TRBJ1-1; D call uncertain. Deletions cut 5 bases from V and 0 bases from J, with 19 bases between. The CDR3 spans 17 residues. The germline CDR1 and CDR2 sequences are MNHEY and SMNVEV (reference sequence).